These T cell receptor beta chains were read from a single sample in a study of OX40 agonist ivuxolimab in advanced cancers. TCRdb's copy holds only in-frame clones and misses some; the assay was immunoSEQ multiplex PCR. The sample lists tens of thousands of clones; more than 85% were seen once. Sequenced material: CD4+ or CD8+ T cells sorted from blood, taken in a trial of the OX40 agonist ivuxolimab. Receptors originate from an adult with an advanced solid tumor such as melanoma, head and neck, liver or kidney cancer. Both conserved end residues are trimmed from each CDR3.

CDR3aa: ASSVELAGMTDTQY
j_gene: TRBJ2-3
v_gene: TRBV9

CDR3aa: ASSGGTSTDTQY
j_gene: TRBJ2-3
v_gene: TRBV7-2

CDR3aa: ASSRTANYGYT
j_gene: TRBJ1-2
v_gene: TRBV6-6

CDR3aa: ASSLRAGAGRDQPQH
j_gene: TRBJ1-5
v_gene: TRBV5-5

CDR3aa: ASSFPGGAAGELF
j_gene: TRBJ2-2
v_gene: TRBV11-2

CDR3aa: ASSEFKGGSDTQY
j_gene: TRBJ2-3
v_gene: TRBV25-1

CDR3aa: ASSLLPQGLGYGYT
j_gene: TRBJ1-2
v_gene: TRBV7-9

CDR3aa: ASSPQRNTEAF
j_gene: TRBJ1-1
v_gene: TRBV9

CDR3aa: AISDSSNQPQH
j_gene: TRBJ1-5
v_gene: TRBV10-3

CDR3aa: SVTEDTQY
j_gene: TRBJ2-3
v_gene: TRBV29-1

CDR3aa: ASSFLGGYNEQF
j_gene: TRBJ2-1
v_gene: TRBV6-5

CDR3aa: SVVQLGADTQY
j_gene: TRBJ2-3
v_gene: TRBV29-1

CDR3aa: ASSWATGELF
j_gene: TRBJ2-2
v_gene: TRBV5-6

CDR3aa: ASSWGGTSNYGYT
j_gene: TRBJ1-2
v_gene: TRBV27

CDR3aa: ASKETGKGNGYT
j_gene: TRBJ1-2
v_gene: TRBV25-1

CDR3aa: ASSPPGGTDTQY
j_gene: TRBJ2-3
v_gene: TRBV18

CDR3aa: ASSEGQRNYEQY
j_gene: TRBJ2-7
v_gene: TRBV9

CDR3aa: ASSADRDHYEQY
j_gene: TRBJ2-7
v_gene: TRBV7-2

CDR3aa: ASSLGQRLNTEAF
j_gene: TRBJ1-1
v_gene: TRBV18

CDR3aa: ASSGGAFRAF
j_gene: TRBJ1-1
v_gene: TRBV7-8

CDR3aa: AISVGTSGQETQY
j_gene: TRBJ2-5
v_gene: TRBV10-3

CDR3aa: SVRTGPSNQPQH
j_gene: TRBJ1-5
v_gene: TRBV29-1

CDR3aa: ASSGQGASRQPQH
j_gene: TRBJ1-5
v_gene: TRBV2

CDR3aa: ASSLGDPGLAGNEQF
j_gene: TRBJ2-1
v_gene: TRBV7-9

CDR3aa: ASREGGETQY
j_gene: TRBJ2-5
v_gene: TRBV5-1

CDR3aa: ASSLALTSLPEQY
j_gene: TRBJ2-7
v_gene: TRBV5-1

CDR3aa: ASSQASNTGELF
j_gene: TRBJ2-2
v_gene: TRBV27

CDR3aa: ASSNPSGRARGNQPQH
j_gene: TRBJ1-5
v_gene: TRBV2

CDR3aa: ASSLANTGELF
j_gene: TRBJ2-2
v_gene: TRBV6-1

CDR3aa: ASSASGGRAETQY
j_gene: TRBJ2-5
v_gene: TRBV2

CDR3aa: ASSLRSSYNEQF
j_gene: TRBJ2-1
v_gene: TRBV7-2

CDR3aa: ATQGVDYGYT
j_gene: TRBJ1-2
v_gene: TRBV6-1